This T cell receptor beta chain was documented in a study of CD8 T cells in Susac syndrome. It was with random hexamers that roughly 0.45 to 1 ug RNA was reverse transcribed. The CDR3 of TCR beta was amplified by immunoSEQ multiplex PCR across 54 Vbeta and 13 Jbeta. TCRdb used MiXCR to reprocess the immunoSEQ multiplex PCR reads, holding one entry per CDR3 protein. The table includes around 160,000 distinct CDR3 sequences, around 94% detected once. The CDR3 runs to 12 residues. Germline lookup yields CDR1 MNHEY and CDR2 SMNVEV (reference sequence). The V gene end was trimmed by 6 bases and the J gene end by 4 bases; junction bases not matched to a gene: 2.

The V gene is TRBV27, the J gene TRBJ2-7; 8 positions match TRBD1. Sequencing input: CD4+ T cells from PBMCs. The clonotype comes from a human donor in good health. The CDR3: CASSYRGYEQYF. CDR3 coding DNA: TGTGCCAGCAGCTACAGGGGGTACGAGCAGTACTTC.